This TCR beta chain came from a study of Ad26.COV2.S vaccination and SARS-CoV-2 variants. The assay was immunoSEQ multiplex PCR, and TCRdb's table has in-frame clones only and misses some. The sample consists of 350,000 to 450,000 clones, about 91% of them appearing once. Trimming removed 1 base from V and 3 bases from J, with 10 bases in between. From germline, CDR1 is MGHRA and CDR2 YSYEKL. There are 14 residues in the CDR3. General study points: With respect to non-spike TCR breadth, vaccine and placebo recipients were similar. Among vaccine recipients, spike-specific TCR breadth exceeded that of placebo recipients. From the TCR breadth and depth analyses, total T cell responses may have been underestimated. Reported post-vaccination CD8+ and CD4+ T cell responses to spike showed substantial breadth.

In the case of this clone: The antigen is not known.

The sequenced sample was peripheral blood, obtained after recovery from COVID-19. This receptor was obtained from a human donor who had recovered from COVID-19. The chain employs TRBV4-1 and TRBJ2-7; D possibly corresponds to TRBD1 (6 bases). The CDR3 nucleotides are TGCGCCAGCAGCCAAGCACAGGGTGGCTACGAGCAGTACTTC. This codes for CASSQAQGGYEQYF.